A single count supports the clone carrying this T cell receptor beta chain. The sample is drawn from a study of cytomegalovirus exposure and HLA in healthy donors. Clones were sequenced by immunoSEQ multiplex PCR, and TCRdb holds only the in-frame ones, with some missing. The data contain 150,000 or so clones, around nine tenths of them singletons. V lost 1 base to trimming and J lost 2 bases, with 8 bases between them. This CDR3 region has 14 residues. The germline V gene encodes CDR1 SGHDT and CDR2 YYEEEE. The source material was PBMCs. This sequence was found in a man younger than 30 in good health and CMV-seropositive. This chain connects TRBV5-6 to TRBJ2-3; D uncertain. The CDR3 reads CASSLWQVTDTQYF. CDR3 DNA sequence: TGTGCCAGCAGCTTGTGGCAGGTCACAGATACGCAGTATTTT. Full variable domain (rest looked up from reference TRBV5-6 and TRBJ2-3): DAGVTQSPTHLIKTRGQQVTLRCSPKSGHDTVSWYQQALGQGPQFIFQYYEEEERQRGNFPDRFSGHQFPNYSSELNVNALLLGDSALYLCASSLWQVTDTQYFGPGTRLTVL.